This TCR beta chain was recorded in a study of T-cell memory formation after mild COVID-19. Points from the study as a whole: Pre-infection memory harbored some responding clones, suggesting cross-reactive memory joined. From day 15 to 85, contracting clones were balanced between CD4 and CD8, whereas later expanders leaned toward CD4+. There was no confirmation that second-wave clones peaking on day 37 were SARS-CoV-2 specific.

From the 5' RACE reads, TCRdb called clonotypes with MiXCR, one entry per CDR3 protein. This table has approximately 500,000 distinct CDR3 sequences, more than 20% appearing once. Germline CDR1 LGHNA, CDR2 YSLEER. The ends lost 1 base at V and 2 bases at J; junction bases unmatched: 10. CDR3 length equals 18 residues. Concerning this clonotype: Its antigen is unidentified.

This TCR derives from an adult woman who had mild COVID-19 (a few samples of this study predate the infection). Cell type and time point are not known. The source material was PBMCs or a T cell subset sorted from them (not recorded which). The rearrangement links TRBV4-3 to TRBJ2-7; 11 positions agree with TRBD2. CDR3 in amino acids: CASSQAYLLAGEAYEQYF. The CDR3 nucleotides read TGCGCCAGCAGCCAAGCCTATTTACTAGCGGGAGAGGCCTACGAGCAGTACTTC.